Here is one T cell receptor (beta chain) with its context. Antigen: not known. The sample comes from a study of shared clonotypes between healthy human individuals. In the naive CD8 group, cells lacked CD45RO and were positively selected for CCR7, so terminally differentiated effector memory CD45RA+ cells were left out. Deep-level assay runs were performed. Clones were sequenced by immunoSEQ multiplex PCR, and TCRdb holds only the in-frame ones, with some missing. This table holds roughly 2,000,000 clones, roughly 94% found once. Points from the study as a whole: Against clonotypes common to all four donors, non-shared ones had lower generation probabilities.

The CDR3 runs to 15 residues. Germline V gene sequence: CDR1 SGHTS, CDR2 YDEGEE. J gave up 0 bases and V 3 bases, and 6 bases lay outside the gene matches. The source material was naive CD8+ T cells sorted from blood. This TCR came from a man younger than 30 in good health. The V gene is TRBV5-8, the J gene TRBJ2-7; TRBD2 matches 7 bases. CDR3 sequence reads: CASSSGTMGSYEQYF. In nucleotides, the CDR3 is TGTGCCAGCAGCTCCGGGACTATGGGCTCCTACGAGCAGTACTTC. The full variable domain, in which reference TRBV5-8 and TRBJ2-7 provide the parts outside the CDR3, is EAGVTQSPTHLIKTRGQQATLRCSPISGHTSVYWYQQALGLGLQFLLWYDEGEERNRGNFPPRFSGRQFPNYSSELNVNALELEDSALYLCASSSGTMGSYEQYFGPGTRLTVT.